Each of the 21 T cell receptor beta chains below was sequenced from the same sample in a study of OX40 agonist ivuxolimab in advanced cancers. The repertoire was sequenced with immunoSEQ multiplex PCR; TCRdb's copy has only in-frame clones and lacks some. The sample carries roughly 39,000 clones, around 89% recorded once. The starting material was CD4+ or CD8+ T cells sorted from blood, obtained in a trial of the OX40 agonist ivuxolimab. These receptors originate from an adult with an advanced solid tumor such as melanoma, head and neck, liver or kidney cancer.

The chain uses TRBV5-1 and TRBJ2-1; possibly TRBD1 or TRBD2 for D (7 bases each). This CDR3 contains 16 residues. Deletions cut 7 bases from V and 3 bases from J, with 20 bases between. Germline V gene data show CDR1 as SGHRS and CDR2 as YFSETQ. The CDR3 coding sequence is TGCGCCAGCTCCAACCCTCAGGGGGGGAACTACAATGAGCAGTTCTTC. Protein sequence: CASSNPQGGNYNEQFF. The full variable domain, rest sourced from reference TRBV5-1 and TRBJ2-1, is KAGVTQTPRYLIKTRGQQVTLSCSPISGHRSVSWYQQTPGQGLQFLFEYFSETQRNKGNFPGRFSGRQFSNSRSEMNVSTLELGDSALYLCASSNPQGGNYNEQFFGPGTRLTVL.

The CDR3 protein is CASSFWDYNEQFF. CDR3 DNA sequence: TGTGCCAGCAGTTTCTGGGACTATAATGAGCAGTTCTTC. This chain uses TRBV28 with TRBJ2-1, with 7 positions matching TRBD2. Trimming at V came to 3 bases and at J to 7 bases, leaving 3 bases not matched to a gene. The CDR3 covers 13 residues. Germline assignment: CDR1 MDHEN and CDR2 SYDVKM.

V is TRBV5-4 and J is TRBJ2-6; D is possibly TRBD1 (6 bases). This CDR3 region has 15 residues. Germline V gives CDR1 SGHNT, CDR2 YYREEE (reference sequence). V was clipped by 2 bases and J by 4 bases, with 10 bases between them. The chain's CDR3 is CASSLDRRGANVLTF. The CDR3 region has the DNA TGTGCCAGCAGCTTAGACAGGCGAGGGGCCAACGTCCTGACTTTC.

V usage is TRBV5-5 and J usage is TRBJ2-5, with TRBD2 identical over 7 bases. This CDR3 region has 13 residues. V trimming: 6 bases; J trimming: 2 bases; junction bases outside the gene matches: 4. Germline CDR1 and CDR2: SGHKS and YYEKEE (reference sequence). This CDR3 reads CASNQGGQETQYF. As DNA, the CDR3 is TGTGCCAGCAACCAGGGAGGGCAAGAGACCCAGTACTTC.

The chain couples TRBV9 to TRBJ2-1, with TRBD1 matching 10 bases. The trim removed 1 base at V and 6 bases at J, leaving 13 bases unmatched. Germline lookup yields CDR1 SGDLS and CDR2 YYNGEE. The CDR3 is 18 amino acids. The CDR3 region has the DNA TGTGCCAGCAGCGTACCCAAAGACGACAGGGGGCGTGCCAATGAGCAGTTCTTC. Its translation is CASSVPKDDRGRANEQFF.

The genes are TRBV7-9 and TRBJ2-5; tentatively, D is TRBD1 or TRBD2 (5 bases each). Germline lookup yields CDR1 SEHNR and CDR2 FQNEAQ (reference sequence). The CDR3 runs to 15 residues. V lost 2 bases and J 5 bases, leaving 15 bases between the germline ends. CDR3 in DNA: TGTGCCAGCAGCTTATTCGGGGAAAAGGGGGAGACCCAGTACTTC. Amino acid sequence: CASSLFGEKGETQYF.

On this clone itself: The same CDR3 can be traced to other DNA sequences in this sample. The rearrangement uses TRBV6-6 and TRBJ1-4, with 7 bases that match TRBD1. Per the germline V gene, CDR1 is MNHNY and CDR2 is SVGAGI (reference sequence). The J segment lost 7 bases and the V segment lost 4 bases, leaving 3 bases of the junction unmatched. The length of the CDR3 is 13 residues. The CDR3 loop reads CASSWAGGEKLFF. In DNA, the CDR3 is TGTGCCAGCAGTTGGGCAGGGGGTGAAAAACTGTTTTTT.

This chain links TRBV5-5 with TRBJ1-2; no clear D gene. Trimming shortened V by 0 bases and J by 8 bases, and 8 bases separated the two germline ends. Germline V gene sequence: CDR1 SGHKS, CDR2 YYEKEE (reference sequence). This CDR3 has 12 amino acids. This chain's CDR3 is CASSLEVAGYTF. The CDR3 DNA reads TGTGCCAGCAGCTTGGAGGTTGCGGGCTACACCTTC.

In DNA form, the CDR3 reads TGTGCCAGCAGTGAATCCATTGGGAGGGTCTACCAAGAGACCCAGTACTTC. The encoded protein is CASSESIGRVYQETQYF. This chain connects TRBV25-1 to TRBJ2-5, with 7 nucleotides matching TRBD2. The CDR3 is made up of 17 amino acids. Germline CDR1 reads MGHDK; CDR2 reads SYGVNS. Trimming removed 1 base from V and 0 bases from J; junction bases left unmatched: 8.

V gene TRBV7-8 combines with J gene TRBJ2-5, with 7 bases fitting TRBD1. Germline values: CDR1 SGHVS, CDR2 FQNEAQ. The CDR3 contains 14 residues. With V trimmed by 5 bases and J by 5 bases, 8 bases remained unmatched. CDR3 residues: CASSPGQHWETQYF. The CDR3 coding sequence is TGTGCCAGCAGCCCGGGACAGCATTGGGAGACCCAGTACTTC.

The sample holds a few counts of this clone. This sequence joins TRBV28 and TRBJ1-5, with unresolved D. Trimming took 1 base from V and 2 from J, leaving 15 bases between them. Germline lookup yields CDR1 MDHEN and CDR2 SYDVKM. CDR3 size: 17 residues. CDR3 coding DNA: TGTGCCAGCAGTTTATCGGCCTTGAGCGGACGCAATCAGCCCCAGCATTTT. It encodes CASSLSALSGRNQPQHF.

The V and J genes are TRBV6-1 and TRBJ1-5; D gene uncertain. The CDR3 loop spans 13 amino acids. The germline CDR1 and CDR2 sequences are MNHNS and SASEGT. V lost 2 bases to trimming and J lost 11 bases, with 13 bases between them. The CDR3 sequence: CASSEMVIVAQHF. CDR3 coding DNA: TGTGCCAGCAGTGAAATGGTCATTGTGGCCCAGCATTTT.

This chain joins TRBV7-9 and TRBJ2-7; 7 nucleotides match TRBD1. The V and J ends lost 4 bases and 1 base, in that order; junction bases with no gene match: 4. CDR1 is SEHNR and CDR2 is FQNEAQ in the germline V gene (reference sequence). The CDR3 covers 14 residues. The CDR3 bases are TGTGCCAGCAGCTCAACGGGACAGTCCTACGAGCAGTACTTC. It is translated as CASSSTGQSYEQYF.

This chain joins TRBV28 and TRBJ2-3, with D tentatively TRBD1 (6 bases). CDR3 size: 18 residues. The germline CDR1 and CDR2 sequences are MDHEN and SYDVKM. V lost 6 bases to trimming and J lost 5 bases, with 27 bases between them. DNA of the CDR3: TGTGCCAGCAGCCCAAACCTTCCGGGACACCTCCCAAGAGATACGCAGTATTTT. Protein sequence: CASSPNLPGHLPRDTQYF.

CDR3 residues: CASSSRTGSYTF. The CDR3 DNA is TGTGCCAGCAGTTCCCGGACAGGGAGCTACACCTTC. The chain is built from TRBV28 and TRBJ1-2; 8 bases are shared with TRBD1. The trim removed 4 bases at V and 9 bases at J, leaving 4 bases unmatched. The CDR3 runs to 12 residues. CDR1 MDHEN and CDR2 SYDVKM come from the germline V gene.

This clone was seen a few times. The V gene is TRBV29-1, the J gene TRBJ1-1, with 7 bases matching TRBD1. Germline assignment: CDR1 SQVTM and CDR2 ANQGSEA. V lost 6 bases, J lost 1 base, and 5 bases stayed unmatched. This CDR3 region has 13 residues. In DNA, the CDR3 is TGCAGCGTCCTGGACAGGAAGAACACTGAAGCTTTCTTT. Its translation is CSVLDRKNTEAFF.

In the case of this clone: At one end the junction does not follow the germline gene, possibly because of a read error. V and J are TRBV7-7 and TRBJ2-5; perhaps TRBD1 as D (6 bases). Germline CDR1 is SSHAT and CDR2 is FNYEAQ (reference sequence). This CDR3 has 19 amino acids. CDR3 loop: CASSLGGFGRVSQRETQYF. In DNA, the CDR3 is TGTGCTAGCAGCTTAGGGGGTTTTGGCAGGGTAAGCCAAAGAGAGACCCAGTACTTC.

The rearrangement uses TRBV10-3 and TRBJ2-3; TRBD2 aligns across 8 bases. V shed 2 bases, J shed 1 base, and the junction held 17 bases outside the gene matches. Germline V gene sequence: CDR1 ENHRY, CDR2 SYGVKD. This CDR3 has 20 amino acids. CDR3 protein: CAISEGGGLAFLVGTDTQYF. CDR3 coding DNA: TGTGCCATCAGTGAGGGGGGAGGACTAGCCTTCTTGGTAGGCACAGATACGCAGTATTTT.

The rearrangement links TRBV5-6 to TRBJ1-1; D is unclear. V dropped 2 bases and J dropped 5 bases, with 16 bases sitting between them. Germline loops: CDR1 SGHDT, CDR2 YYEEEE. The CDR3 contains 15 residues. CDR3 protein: CASSLISRSGTEAFF. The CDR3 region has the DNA TGTGCCAGCAGCTTAATTAGTAGGTCGGGGACTGAAGCTTTCTTT. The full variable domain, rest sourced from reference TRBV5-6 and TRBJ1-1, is DAGVTQSPTHLIKTRGQQVTLRCSPKSGHDTVSWYQQALGQGPQFIFQYYEEEERQRGNFPDRFSGHQFPNYSSELNVNALLLGDSALYLCASSLISRSGTEAFFGQGTRLTVV.

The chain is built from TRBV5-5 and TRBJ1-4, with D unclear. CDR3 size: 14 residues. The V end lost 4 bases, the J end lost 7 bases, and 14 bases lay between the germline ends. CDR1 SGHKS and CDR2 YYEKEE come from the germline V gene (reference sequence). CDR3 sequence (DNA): TGTGCCAGCAGCGGTGGGGTAATTAGTGAAAAACTGTTTTTT. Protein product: CASSGGVISEKLFF.

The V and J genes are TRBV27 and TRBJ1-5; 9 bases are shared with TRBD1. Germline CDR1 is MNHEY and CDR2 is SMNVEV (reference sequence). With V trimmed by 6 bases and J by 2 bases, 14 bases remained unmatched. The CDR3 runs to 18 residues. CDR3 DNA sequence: TGTGCCAGCAGGCAACAGGGGGCTGAGTTGTGGGGCAATCAGCCCCAGCATTTT. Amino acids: CASRQQGAELWGNQPQHF.